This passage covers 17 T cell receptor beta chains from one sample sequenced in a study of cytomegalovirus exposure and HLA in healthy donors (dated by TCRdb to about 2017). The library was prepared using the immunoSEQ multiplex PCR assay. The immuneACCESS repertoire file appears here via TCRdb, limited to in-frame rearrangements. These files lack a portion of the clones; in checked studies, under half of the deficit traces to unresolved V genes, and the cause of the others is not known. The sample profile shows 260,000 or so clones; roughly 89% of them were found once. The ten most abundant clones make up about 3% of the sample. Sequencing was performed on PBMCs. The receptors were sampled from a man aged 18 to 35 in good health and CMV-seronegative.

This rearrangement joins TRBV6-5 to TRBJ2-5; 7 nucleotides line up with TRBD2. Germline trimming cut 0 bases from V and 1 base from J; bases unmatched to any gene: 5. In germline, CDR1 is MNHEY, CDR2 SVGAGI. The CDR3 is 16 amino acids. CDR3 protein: CASSYSAGEIQETQYF. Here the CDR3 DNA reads TGTGCCAGCAGTTACTCGGCGGGGGAGATCCAAGAGACCCAGTACTTC.

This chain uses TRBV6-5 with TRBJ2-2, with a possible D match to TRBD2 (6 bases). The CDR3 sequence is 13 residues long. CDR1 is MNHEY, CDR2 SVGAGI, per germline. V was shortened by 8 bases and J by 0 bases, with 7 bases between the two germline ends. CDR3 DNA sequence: TGTGCCAGCGGCGGGGCGAACACCGGGGAGCTGTTTTTT. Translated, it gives CASGGANTGELFF.

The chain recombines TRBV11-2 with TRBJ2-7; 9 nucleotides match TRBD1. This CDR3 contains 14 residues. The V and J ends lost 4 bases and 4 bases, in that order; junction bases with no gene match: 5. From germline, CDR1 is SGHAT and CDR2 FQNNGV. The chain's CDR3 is CASSSQGAAYEQYF. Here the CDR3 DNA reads TGTGCCAGCAGCTCACAGGGGGCCGCGTACGAGCAGTACTTC.

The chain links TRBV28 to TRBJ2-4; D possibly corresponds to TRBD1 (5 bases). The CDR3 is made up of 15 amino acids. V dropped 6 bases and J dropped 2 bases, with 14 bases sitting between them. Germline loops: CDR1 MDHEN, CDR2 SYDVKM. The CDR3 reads CASSRTRVSKNIQYF. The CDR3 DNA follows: TGTGCCAGCAGCCGGACCAGGGTTTCCAAAAACATTCAGTACTTC. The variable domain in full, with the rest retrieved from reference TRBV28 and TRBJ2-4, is DVKVTQSSRYLVKRTGEKVFLECVQDMDHENMFWYRQDPGLGLRLIYFSYDVKMKEKGDIPEGYSVSREKKERFSLILESASTNQTSMYLCASSRTRVSKNIQYFGAGTRLSVL.

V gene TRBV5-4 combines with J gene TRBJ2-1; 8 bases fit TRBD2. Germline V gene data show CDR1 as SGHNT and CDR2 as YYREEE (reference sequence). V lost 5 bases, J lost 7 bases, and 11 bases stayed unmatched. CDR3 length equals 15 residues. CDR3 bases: TGTGCCAGCAGTTTGATGGCGGGAGGTCGGAATGAGCAGTTCTTC. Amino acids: CASSLMAGGRNEQFF.

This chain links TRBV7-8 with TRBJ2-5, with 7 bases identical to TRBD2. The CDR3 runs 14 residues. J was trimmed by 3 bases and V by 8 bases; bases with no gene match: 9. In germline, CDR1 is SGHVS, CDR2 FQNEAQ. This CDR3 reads CASLPGLPKETQYF. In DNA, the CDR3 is TGTGCCAGCCTACCGGGACTACCAAAAGAGACCCAGTACTTC.

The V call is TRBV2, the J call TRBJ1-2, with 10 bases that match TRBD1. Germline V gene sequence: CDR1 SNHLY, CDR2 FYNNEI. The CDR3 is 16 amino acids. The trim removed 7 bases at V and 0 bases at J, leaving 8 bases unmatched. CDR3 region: CASTPGQGISNYGYTF. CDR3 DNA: TGTGCCAGCACCCCGGGACAGGGGATTTCTAACTATGGCTACACCTTC. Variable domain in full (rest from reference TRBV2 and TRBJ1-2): EPEVTQTPSHQVTQMGQEVILRCVPISNHLYFYWYRQILGQKVEFLVSFYNNEISEKSEIFDDQFSVERPDGSNFTLKIRSTKLEDSAMYFCASTPGQGISNYGYTFGSGTRLTVV.

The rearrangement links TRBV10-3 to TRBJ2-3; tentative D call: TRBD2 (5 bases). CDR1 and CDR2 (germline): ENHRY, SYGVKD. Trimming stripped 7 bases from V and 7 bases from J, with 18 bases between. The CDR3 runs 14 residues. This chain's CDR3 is CAIKAQWPSHTQYF. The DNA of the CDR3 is TGTGCCATCAAAGCTCAGTGGCCTAGCCATACGCAGTATTTT.

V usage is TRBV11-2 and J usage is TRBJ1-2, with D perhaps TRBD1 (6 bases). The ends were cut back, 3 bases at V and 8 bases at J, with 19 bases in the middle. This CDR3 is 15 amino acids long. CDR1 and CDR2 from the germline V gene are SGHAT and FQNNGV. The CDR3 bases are TGTGCCAGCAGCTTGGGAAGGGGGTACCAGGGAGGCTACACCTTC. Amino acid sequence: CASSLGRGYQGGYTF.

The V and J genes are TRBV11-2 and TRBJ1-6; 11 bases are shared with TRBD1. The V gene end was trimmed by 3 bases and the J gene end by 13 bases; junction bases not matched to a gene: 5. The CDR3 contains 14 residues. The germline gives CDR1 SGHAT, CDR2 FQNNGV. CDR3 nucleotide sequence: TGTGCCAGCAGCTTCGGACAGGGGGCTCTGCCCCTCCACTTT. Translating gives CASSFGQGALPLHF.

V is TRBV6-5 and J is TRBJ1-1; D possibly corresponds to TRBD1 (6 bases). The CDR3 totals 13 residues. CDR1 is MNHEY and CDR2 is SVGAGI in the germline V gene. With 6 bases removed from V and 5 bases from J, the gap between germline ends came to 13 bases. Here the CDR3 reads CASSPGVWTEAFF. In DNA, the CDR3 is TGTGCCAGCAGCCCAGGGGTTTGGACTGAAGCTTTCTTT.

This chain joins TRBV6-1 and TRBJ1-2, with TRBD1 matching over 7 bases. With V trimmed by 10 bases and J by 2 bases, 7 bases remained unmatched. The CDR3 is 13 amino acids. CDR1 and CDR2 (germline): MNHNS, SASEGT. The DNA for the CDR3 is TGTGCCACAAAGACAGGGCTGAACTATGGCTACACCTTC. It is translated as CATKTGLNYGYTF.

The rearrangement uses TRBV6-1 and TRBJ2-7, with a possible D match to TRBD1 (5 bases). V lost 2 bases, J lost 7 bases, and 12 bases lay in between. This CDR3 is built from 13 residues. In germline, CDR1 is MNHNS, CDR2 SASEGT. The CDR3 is CASSESGFREQYF. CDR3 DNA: TGTGCCAGCAGTGAATCAGGGTTTCGAGAGCAGTACTTC.

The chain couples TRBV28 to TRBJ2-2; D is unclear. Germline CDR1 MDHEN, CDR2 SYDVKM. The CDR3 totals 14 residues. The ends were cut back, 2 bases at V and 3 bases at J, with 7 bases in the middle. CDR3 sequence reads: CASSLGQYTGELFF. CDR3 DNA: TGTGCCAGCAGTTTAGGCCAATACACCGGGGAGCTGTTTTTT.

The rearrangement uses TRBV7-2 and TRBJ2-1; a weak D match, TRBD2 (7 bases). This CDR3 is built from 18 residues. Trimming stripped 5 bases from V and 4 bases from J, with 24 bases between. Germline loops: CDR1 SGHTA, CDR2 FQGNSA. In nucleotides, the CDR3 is TGTGCCAGCAGCCCTCACCGGGGGTTGGGGGGGCTATACAATGAGCAGTTCTTC. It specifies CASSPHRGLGGLYNEQFF.

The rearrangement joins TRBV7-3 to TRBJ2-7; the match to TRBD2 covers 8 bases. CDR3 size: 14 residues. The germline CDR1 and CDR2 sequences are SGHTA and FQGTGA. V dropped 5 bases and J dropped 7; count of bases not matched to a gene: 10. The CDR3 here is CASSPVAGMGEQYF. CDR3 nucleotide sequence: TGTGCCAGCAGCCCCGTAGCGGGAATGGGGGAGCAGTACTTC.

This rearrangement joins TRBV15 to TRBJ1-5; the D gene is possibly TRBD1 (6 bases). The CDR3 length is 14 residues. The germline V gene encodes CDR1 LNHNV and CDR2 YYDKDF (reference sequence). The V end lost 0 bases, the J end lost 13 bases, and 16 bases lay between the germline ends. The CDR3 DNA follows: TGTGCCACCAGCAGAGATTCGACAGGTTTTGTTCAGCATTTT. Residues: CATSRDSTGFVQHF.